One sample yielded the 25 T cell receptor beta chains listed below, sequenced in a study of human T cells and chemical hapten exposure. Documented time point: patch test 2, 6 weeks after DPC sensitization. Treatment given: therapeutic diphenylcyclopropenone sensitization with weekly scalp DPC. Each CDR3 protein is one row after TCRdb ran MiXCR on the RACE reads. The table includes about 85,000 distinct CDR3 sequences, more than 9% detected once. Sample: whole blood, taken in connection with sensitization to the hapten diphenylcyclopropenone (DPC). All receptors come from a man aged 18 to 29 with alopecia areata. Some clones in this sample may be carry-over from other donors' samples.

The sample holds many counts of this clonotype. The J gene is TRBJ1-4, the V gene TRBV3-1; TRBD1 aligns across 7 bases. Germline CDR1 LGHDT, CDR2 YNNKEL (reference sequence). This CDR3 comprises 13 residues. V was pared by 4 bases and J by 8 bases, with 4 bases of the junction left unmatched. This CDR3 is CASSRDRREKLFF. The CDR3 DNA follows: TGTGCCAGCAGCCGGGACAGAAGGGAAAAACTGTTTTTT.

This clonotype was seen at least ten times. V and J are TRBV11-2 and TRBJ2-7, with D perhaps TRBD1 or TRBD2 (5 bases each). The CDR3 runs to 15 residues. Germline CDR1 SGHAT, CDR2 FQNNGV. The V and J ends lost 1 base and 5 bases respectively, with 15 bases between them. In DNA form, the CDR3 reads TGTGCCAGCAGCTTAGGTCCGCAGGGAGTCCACGAGCAGTACTTC. Encoded protein: CASSLGPQGVHEQYF.

This clonotype has a count of ten or more. This chain links TRBV14 with TRBJ2-7; D is undetermined. Germline V gene sequence: CDR1 SGHDN, CDR2 FVKESK. The CDR3 covers 14 residues. The germline V and J ends were trimmed by 4 bases and 2 bases, with 12 bases remaining between them. In DNA form, the CDR3 reads TGTGCCAGCAGCCGATGGACGGGCACCTACGAGCAGTACTTC. It is translated as CASSRWTGTYEQYF.

V and J are TRBV4-1 and TRBJ1-5; no firm D call. CDR1 is MGHRA, CDR2 YSYEKL, per germline. V was trimmed by 1 base and J by 4 bases, leaving 5 bases between them. The length of the CDR3 is 13 residues. DNA of the CDR3: TGCGCCAGCAGCCAAGCAGAAAATCAGCCCCAGCATTTT. Its translation is CASSQAENQPQHF.

This clonotype was picked up many times. The CDR3 DNA reads TGTGCCAGTCGCAGAGGGGGGCCGAAGGATACGCAGTATTTT. Translation gives CASRRGGPKDTQYF. The V gene is TRBV19, the J gene TRBJ2-3; tentatively, D is TRBD1 or TRBD2 (6 bases each). Germline lookup yields CDR1 LNHDA and CDR2 SQIVND (reference sequence). CDR3 length: 14 amino acids. Trimming shortened V by 8 bases and J by 6 bases, and 18 bases separated the two germline ends.

At least ten counts were recorded for this clonotype. The chain couples TRBV6-4 to TRBJ2-1; 11 bases line up with TRBD2. V lost 3 bases, J lost 8 bases, and 6 bases stayed unmatched. This CDR3 has 15 residues. Germline assignment: CDR1 MRHNA and CDR2 SNTAGT. CDR3 sequence (DNA): TGTGCCAGCAGTGAGAGTAGCGGGGGGGTCGATGAGCAGTTCTTC. It yields the protein CASSESSGGVDEQFF.

The chain carries TRBV5-6 and TRBJ1-2, with a tentative D call TRBD1 (6 bases). The CDR3 is made up of 17 amino acids. Germline V gene lookup returns CDR1 SGHDT and CDR2 YYEEEE. Trimming shortened V by 0 bases and J by 1 base, and 16 bases separated the two germline ends. CDR3: CASSLGTLQGVNYGYTF. CDR3 nucleotides: TGTGCCAGCAGCTTGGGGACCCTACAGGGTGTTAACTATGGCTACACCTTC.

V gene TRBV10-3 combines with J gene TRBJ1-2, with D possibly TRBD1 on 5 matching bases. Germline CDR1 ENHRY, CDR2 SYGVKD. CDR3 size: 13 residues. Trimming took 5 bases from V and 2 from J, leaving 9 bases between them. The CDR3 region is CAISPDKNYGYTF. The CDR3 bases are TGTGCCATCAGTCCGGACAAGAACTATGGCTACACCTTC.

This clonotype was counted ten times or more. The V gene is TRBV20-1, the J gene TRBJ2-3, with 13 bases identical to TRBD2. Trimming cost V 1 base and J 0 bases; bases outside gene matches: 7. CDR1 and CDR2 (germline): DFQATT, SNEGSKA (reference sequence). This CDR3 has 18 residues. The CDR3 DNA reads as TGCAGTGCTAGAGGGTCCGGGACTAGCGGGGCGAGCACAGATACGCAGTATTTT. It yields the protein CSARGSGTSGASTDTQYF.

The chain combines TRBV29-1 with TRBJ2-7, with no clear D. Trimming removed 7 bases from V and 2 bases from J, with 12 bases in between. The CDR3 loop spans 12 amino acids. Germline values: CDR1 SQVTM, CDR2 ANQGSEA. For the CDR3, the DNA is TGCAGCGCATTACTGGGAACCTACGAGCAGTACTTC. It encodes CSALLGTYEQYF.

There are a few counts of this clonotype. The genes are TRBV7-6 and TRBJ2-7; possibly TRBD1 for D (5 bases). This CDR3 comprises 13 residues. CDR1 and CDR2 (germline): SGHVS, FNYEAQ. V was cut by 5 bases and J by 6 bases, with 14 bases left in between. CDR3 sequence (DNA): TGTGCCAGCAGCGCCGGACACATTTTCGAGCAGTACGTC. Translating gives CASSAGHIFEQYV.

The CDR3 DNA reads TGTGCCAGCAGCCGTCGTGATTTCTCGGCTTTCTTT. It codes for CASSRRDFSAFF. The rearrangement joins TRBV5-8 to TRBJ1-1; D is unresolved. Germline V gene sequence: CDR1 SGHTS, CDR2 YDEGEE. The CDR3 has 12 amino acids. V shed 4 bases and J shed 11 bases, with 15 bases lying between them.

This clonotype was seen a handful of times. The rearrangement joins TRBV11-2 to TRBJ2-3; no clear D. The CDR3 has 17 residues. The V and J ends lost 0 bases and 0 bases respectively, with 13 bases between them. Germline loops: CDR1 SGHAT, CDR2 FQNNGV. Here the CDR3 reads CASSLDPPGPSTDTQYF. CDR3 DNA: TGTGCCAGCAGCTTAGATCCCCCGGGCCCTAGCACAGATACGCAGTATTTT.

This clonotype was seen a handful of times. Here the CDR3 omits its conserved ending phenylalanine or tryptophan, so a read error is the likely source. The genes are TRBV19 and TRBJ2-1, with D possibly being TRBD1 or TRBD2 (5 bases each). The CDR3 is made up of 22 amino acids. Germline CDR1 and CDR2: LNHDA and SQIVND (reference sequence). Trimming stripped 5 bases from V and 0 bases from J, with 32 bases between. The CDR3 reads CASSFRARDGPTYRYSYNEQFS. The CDR3 region has the DNA TGTGCCAGTAGTTTTCGGGCCCGGGACGGACCAACCTACAGATACTCCTACAATGAGCAGTTCTCC.

The table lists this clonotype with many counts. The chain couples TRBV11-2 to TRBJ2-1, with 7 bases identical to TRBD2. J gave up 10 bases and V 0 bases, and 9 bases lay outside the gene matches. CDR1 is SGHAT and CDR2 is FQNNGV in the germline V gene. This CDR3 is built from 15 residues. CDR3 nucleotides: TGTGCCAGCAGCTTAGATGTGGCGGGGGACGGAGAGCAGTTCTTC. Its translation is CASSLDVAGDGEQFF.

This clonotype was observed a handful of times. The gene calls are TRBV5-1 and TRBJ1-1, with 8 bases lining up with TRBD1. V lost 1 base and J lost 2; bases outside the gene matches: 4. Per germline, CDR1 SGHRS and CDR2 YFSETQ. The CDR3 totals 15 residues. The CDR3 region is CASSLWTGPNTEAFF. DNA for the CDR3: TGCGCCAGCAGCTTGTGGACAGGGCCTAACACTGAAGCTTTCTTT.

This clonotype has just a few counts. The chain combines TRBV4-3 with TRBJ2-1, with TRBD2 matching 9 bases. Germline V gene sequence: CDR1 LGHNA, CDR2 YSLEER. V shed 1 base and J 9 bases; nucleotides not matched to a gene: 7. This CDR3 spans 15 amino acids. CDR3 nucleotide sequence: TGCGCCAGCAGCCAAGCCGCGGGGGGGCCGGGTGAGCAGTTCTTC. Translated: CASSQAAGGPGEQFF.

This clonotype was detected only a few times. The CDR3, as DNA: TGTGCCAGCAGCCCTTTAAGGGGAGGCGAAAAACTGTTTTTT. Amino acid sequence: CASSPLRGGEKLFF. V usage is TRBV7-6 and J usage is TRBJ1-4; D possibly corresponds to TRBD1 (5 bases). The CDR3 covers 14 residues. Germline loops: CDR1 SGHVS, CDR2 FNYEAQ. V gave up 5 bases and J gave up 8 bases, with 15 bases separating them.

At least ten counts were recorded for this clonotype. The V call is TRBV18, the J call TRBJ1-1; no clear D gene. The CDR3 is 14 amino acids. Trimming removed 2 bases at V and 3 bases at J, with 10 bases between. CDR1 and CDR2 (germline): KGHSH, LQKENI. CDR3: CASSPTARDTEAFF. As DNA, the CDR3 is TGTGCCAGCTCACCAACCGCTAGGGACACTGAAGCTTTCTTT.

This clonotype was seen ten or more times. In nucleotides, the CDR3 is TGTGCCAGCAGCTTAGAGGATAGCGGGGGATTCACAGATACGCAGTATTTT. This codes for CASSLEDSGGFTDTQYF. The chain employs TRBV7-9 and TRBJ2-3, with 9 bases fitting TRBD2. The germline CDR1 and CDR2 sequences are SEHNR and FQNEAQ (reference sequence). V lost 1 base to trimming and J lost 2 bases; unmatched junction nucleotides: 7. The CDR3 is 17 residues long.

This clonotype was seen a handful of times. The chain joins TRBV9 to TRBJ2-2, with 7 bases lining up with TRBD2. Germline V gene data show CDR1 as SGDLS and CDR2 as YYNGEE. CDR3 size: 14 residues. V was clipped by 0 bases and J by 6 bases; unmatched bases: 2. As DNA, the CDR3 is TGTGCCAGCAGCGTAGCGGGGGGAGCCGGGGAGCTGTTTTTT. Translating gives CASSVAGGAGELFF.

The chain recombines TRBV12-5 with TRBJ2-3, with D possibly TRBD1 on 6 matching bases. Germline V gene sequence: CDR1 LGHNT, CDR2 FRNRAP. V was shortened by 10 bases and J by 2 bases, with 13 bases between the two germline ends. The CDR3 loop spans 13 amino acids. DNA of the CDR3: TGTGCTAACAACAGGGACCTCACAGATACGCAGTATTTT. It codes for CANNRDLTDTQYF.

The DNA for the CDR3 is TGTGCCAGTGGGACTCACCGGGCACCCCTCCACTTT. This codes for CASGTHRAPLHF. This rearrangement joins TRBV28 to TRBJ1-6, with a tentative D call TRBD1 (5 bases). The length of the CDR3 is 12 residues. The V gene lost 9 bases and the J gene lost 11 bases, with 14 bases spanning the gap. CDR1 is MDHEN and CDR2 is SYDVKM in the germline V gene.

The table lists this clonotype with many counts. V usage is TRBV4-3 and J usage is TRBJ1-1; D is possibly TRBD1 (5 bases). The CDR3 extends over 16 amino acids. CDR1 is LGHNA, CDR2 YSLEER, per germline. Trimming took 0 bases from V and 6 from J, leaving 17 bases between them. The CDR3 DNA reads TGCGCCAGCAGCCAAGAGGGTTGGGACTTCGGCCCTGAAGCTTTCTTT. Translating gives CASSQEGWDFGPEAFF.

This clonotype was counted at least ten times. The rearrangement joins TRBV9 to TRBJ2-2; D is uncertain. This CDR3 has 13 amino acids. Deletions cut 0 bases from V and 6 bases from J, with 6 bases between. Germline assignment: CDR1 SGDLS and CDR2 YYNGEE. The CDR3 protein is CASSVGVSGELFF. CDR3 nucleotide sequence: TGTGCCAGCAGCGTAGGTGTATCCGGGGAGCTGTTTTTT.